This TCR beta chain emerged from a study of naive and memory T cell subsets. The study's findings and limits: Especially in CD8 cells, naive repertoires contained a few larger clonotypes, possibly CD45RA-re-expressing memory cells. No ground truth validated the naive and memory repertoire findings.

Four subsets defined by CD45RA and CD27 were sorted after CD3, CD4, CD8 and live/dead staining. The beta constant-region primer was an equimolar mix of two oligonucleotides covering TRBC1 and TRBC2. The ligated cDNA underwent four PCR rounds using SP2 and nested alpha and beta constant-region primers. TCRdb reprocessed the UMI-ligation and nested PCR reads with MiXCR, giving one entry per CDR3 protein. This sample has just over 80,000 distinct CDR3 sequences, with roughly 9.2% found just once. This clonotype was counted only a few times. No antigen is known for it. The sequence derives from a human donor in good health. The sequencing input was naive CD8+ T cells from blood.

As DNA, the CDR3 is TGTGCCAGCAGCTTAGAGGGGCGGGCTAGCGGGTACAATGAGCAGTTCTTC. Its protein is CASSLEGRASGYNEQFF. The V and J genes are TRBV7-2 and TRBJ2-1; 8 bases line up with TRBD2. V dropped 1 base and J dropped 4; count of bases not matched to a gene: 9. Germline V CDR1 and CDR2: SGHTA, FQGNSA. This CDR3 spans 17 amino acids.